This T cell receptor (beta chain) was obtained from a study of beta chain features in type 1 diabetes. Overall study context: On cell yields, gender and age, patients and healthy donors were similar. Study-wide points: Researchers cautioned that cDNA sequencing could over-represent cells with high TCR expression. The influence of HLA type on TCRB rearrangement stayed undetermined. When Type 1 diabetes patients were examined, their TCRB CDR3s proved moderately but significantly shorter in all four CD4+ subsets. Insertions were fewer and deletions more numerous at VDJ junctions in type 1 diabetes patients.

As every portion of the isolated RNA was reverse transcribed, the sequencing read expressed TCRB transcripts. TCRdb keeps only in-frame clones here, not all; method: immunoSEQ multiplex PCR. This table has some 27,000 clones, about 61% appearing once. V lost 3 bases, J lost 3 bases, and 8 bases lay in between. The germline V gene encodes CDR1 MNHEY and CDR2 SMNVEV (reference sequence). This CDR3 is built from 14 residues. Of note for this clone: What it binds is unknown.

The chain recombines TRBV27 with TRBJ1-4, with a tentative D call TRBD1 (5 bases). The sample was Tregs from blood. The clonotype originates from a woman in her 30s with type 1 diabetes. The CDR3 reads CASSLAGSNEKLFF. The CDR3 DNA follows: TGTGCCAGCAGTTTGGCAGGGTCTAATGAAAAACTGTTTTTT.